This T cell receptor (beta chain) comes out of a study of blood T cell repertoires in COVID-19. About the research overall: Material from acute and convalescent COVID-19 was sourced from the United States, Italy and Spain. PBMCs, B-cell-depleted T cells, or T cells provided the cDNA or gDNA that made up the material.

In the source study's methods: Estimated nucleated cell counts came from reference gene primer amplification. The table came from immunoSEQ multiplex PCR; TCRdb's copy has only in-frame clones and leaves some out. V and J calls plus clone size are reproduced from that table; the DNA served to infer D and trimming. The sample yields roughly 100,000 clones, 88% seen once. Losses at the gene ends were 1 base for V and 3 bases for J; bases not matched to a gene: 8. Germline CDR1 reads SGHDT; CDR2 reads YYEEEE. CDR3 size: 16 residues. The J gene is TRBJ2-3, the V gene TRBV5-6; 7 bases agree with TRBD2. The sample taken for sequencing was peripheral blood. This clonotype was sampled from a human donor in a cohort sampled during active COVID-19. CDR3 sequence reads: CASSLRLLAWTDTQYF. CDR3 in DNA: TGTGCCAGCAGCTTGCGCCTACTAGCGTGGACAGATACGCAGTATTTT. Based on the CDR3 plus reference TRBV5-6 and TRBJ2-3, the full variable domain is DAGVTQSPTHLIKTRGQQVTLRCSPKSGHDTVSWYQQALGQGPQFIFQYYEEEERQRGNFPDRFSGHQFPNYSSELNVNALLLGDSALYLCASSLRLLAWTDTQYFGPGTRLTVL.